This TCR beta chain was sequenced in a study of OX40 agonist ivuxolimab in advanced cancers. Study-wide background: Partial responses, seen in three patients, involved one hepatocellular carcinoma and two cutaneous melanomas. Study-wide points: There was clonal expansion of CD4+ and CD8+ blood T cells by week 6 at 0.1 to 3.0 mg/kg. Expanded clones were, on average, more numerous in CD8+ T cells than in CD4+.

As for this clone: What it binds is not known.

Germline values: CDR1 SEHNR, CDR2 FQNEAQ (reference sequence). This CDR3 spans 16 amino acids. The trim removed 1 base at V and 4 bases at J, leaving 3 bases unmatched. The method was immunoSEQ multiplex PCR; TCRdb's version includes in-frame clones alone and lacks a portion of them. The sample records about 70,000 clones, approximately 90% being singletons. The rearrangement joins TRBV7-9 to TRBJ2-1; 11 nucleotides agree with TRBD1. The origin of this receptor is an adult with an advanced solid tumor such as melanoma, head and neck, liver or kidney cancer. The input for sequencing was CD4+ or CD8+ T cells sorted from blood, taken in a trial of the OX40 agonist ivuxolimab. The CDR3 DNA is TGTGCCAGCAGCTTAGTAGGGGACAGGGGGTACAATGAGCAGTTCTTC. Translated: CASSLVGDRGYNEQFF. Drawing the rest from reference TRBV7-9 and TRBJ2-1, the complete variable domain is DTGVSQNPRHKITKRGQNVTFRCDPISEHNRLYWYRQTLGQGPEFLTYFQNEAQLEKSRLLSDRFSAERPKGSFSTLEIQRTEQGDSAMYLCASSLVGDRGYNEQFFGPGTRLTVL.